This TCR beta chain was captured in a study of PD-1 blockade in classical Hodgkin lymphoma. Study results and limitations: There remain no defined causes for the repertoire differences, which possibly reflect disease activity or prior therapy. It was among complete responders that baseline diversity resembled that of newly diagnosed patients. The study reported lower baseline TCR diversity in newly diagnosed patients than in healthy donors.

This CDR3 region has 14 residues. Between the trimmed V and J ends, which lost 2 bases and 7 bases, there was a span of 14 bases. Germline V CDR1 and CDR2: MNHNS, SASEGT. Clones were read by immunoSEQ multiplex PCR, and TCRdb kept only the in-frame ones, dropping some. The repertoire consists of roughly 13,000 clones, with roughly 80% occurring once and the leading ten covering roughly 25%. With respect to this clone: The antigen remains unidentified.

Each patient experienced a relapse that followed autologous stem cell transplantation, and brentuximab vedotin exposure varied. This sequence joins TRBV6-1 and TRBJ1-2; no firm D call. This TCR was recovered from a human donor with classical Hodgkin lymphoma. Material: peripheral blood mononuclear cells (PBMCs), obtained at baseline. The CDR3 loop is CASSELTASGGYTF. The CDR3 bases are TGTGCCAGCAGTGAATTAACCGCGTCCGGTGGCTACACCTTC.